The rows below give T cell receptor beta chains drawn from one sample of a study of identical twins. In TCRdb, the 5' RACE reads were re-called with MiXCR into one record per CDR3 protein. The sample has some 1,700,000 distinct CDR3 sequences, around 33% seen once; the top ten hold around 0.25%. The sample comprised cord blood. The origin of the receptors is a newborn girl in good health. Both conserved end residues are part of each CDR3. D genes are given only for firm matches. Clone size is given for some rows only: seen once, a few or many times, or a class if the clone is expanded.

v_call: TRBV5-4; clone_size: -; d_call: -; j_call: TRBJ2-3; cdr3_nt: TGTGCCAGCAGCTTGGAGGCAACTAGCACAGATGCGCAGTATTTT; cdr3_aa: CASSLEATSTDAQYF
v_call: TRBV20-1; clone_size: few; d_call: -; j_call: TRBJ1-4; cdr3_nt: TGCAGTGCTAGGCAGCAGGGGATAACTAATGAAAAACTGTTTTTT; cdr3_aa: CSARQQGITNEKLFF
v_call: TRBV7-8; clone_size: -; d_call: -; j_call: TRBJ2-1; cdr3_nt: TGTGCCAGCAGCTTAGTCCTAGCCAATGAGCAGTTCTTC; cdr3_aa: CASSLVLANEQFF
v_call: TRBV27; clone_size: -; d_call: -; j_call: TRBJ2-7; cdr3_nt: TGTGCCAGCAGTTTATTTGTCGGGGGAGCCTACGAGCAGTACTTC; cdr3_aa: CASSLFVGGAYEQYF
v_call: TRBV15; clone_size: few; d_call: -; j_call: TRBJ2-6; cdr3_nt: TGTGCCACCAGCGGAGGACCCAACTCTGGGGCCAACGTCCTGACTTTC; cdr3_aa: CATSGGPNSGANVLTF
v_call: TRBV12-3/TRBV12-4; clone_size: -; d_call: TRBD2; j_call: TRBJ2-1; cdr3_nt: TGTGCCAGCCGTGAACTAGCGTCGGGTGAGCAGTTCTTC; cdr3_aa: CASRELASGEQFF
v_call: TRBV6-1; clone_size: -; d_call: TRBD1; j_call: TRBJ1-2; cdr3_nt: TGTGCCAGCAGTGAAGCGTACAGGGGCTATGGCTACACCTTC; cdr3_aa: CASSEAYRGYGYTF
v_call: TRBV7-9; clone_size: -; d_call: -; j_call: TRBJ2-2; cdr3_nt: TGTGCCAGCACACACAGGGTTTTGAACACCGGGGAGCTGTTTTTT; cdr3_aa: CASTHRVLNTGELFF
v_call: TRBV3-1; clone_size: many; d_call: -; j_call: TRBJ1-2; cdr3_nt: TGTGCCAGCAGTTCCCCGGGACACTATGGCTACACCTTC; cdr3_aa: CASSSPGHYGYTF
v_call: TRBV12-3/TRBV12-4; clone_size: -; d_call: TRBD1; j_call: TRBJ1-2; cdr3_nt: TGTGCCAGCAGTTTCCACCCAGGGGGCGTTAACTATGGCTACACCTTC; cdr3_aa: CASSFHPGGVNYGYTF
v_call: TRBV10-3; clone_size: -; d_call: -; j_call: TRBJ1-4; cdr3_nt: TGTGCCATCAGAGGGGAGGAGGGAGCTAATGAAAAACTGTTTTTT; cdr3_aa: CAIRGEEGANEKLFF
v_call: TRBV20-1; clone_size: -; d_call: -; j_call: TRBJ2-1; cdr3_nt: TGCAGTGCTAGAGATTGGCGGGGACCCTCCTACAATGAGCAGTTCTTC; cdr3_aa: CSARDWRGPSYNEQFF
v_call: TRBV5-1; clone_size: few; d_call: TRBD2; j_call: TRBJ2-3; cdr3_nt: TGCGCCAGCAGCCGTCCTAGCGGGAGTTTATCAGATACGCAGTATTTT; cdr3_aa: CASSRPSGSLSDTQYF
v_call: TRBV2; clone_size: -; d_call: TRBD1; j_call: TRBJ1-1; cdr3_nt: TGTGCCAGCAGTGGACAGGGGTTGTACACTGAAGCTTTCTTT; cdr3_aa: CASSGQGLYTEAFF
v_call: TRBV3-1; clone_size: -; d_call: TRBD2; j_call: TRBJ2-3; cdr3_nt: TGTGCCAGCAGCACCCGACTAGCGGTGACGGGGGATACGCAGTATTTT; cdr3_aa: CASSTRLAVTGDTQYF
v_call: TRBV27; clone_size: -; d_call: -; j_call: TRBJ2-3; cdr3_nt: TGTGCCAGCAGCCCCGGGAAGTTTGATTCAGATACGCAGTATTTT; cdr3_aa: CASSPGKFDSDTQYF
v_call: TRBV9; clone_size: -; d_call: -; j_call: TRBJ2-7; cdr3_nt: TGTGCCAGCAGCCCTAGAGGAGGGAAGGGGTACGAGCAGTACTTT; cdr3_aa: CASSPRGGKGYEQYF
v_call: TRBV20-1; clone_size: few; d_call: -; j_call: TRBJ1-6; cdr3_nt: TGCAGTGCTAGAGCGAGTCAATCCTATAATTCACCCCTCCACTTT; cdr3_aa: CSARASQSYNSPLHF
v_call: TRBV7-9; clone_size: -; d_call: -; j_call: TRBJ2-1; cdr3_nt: TGTGCCAGCAGCTTCCCGGGCATAGGCTCCTACAATGAGCAGTTCTTC; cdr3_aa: CASSFPGIGSYNEQFF
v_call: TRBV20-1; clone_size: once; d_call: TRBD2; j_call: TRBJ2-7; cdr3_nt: TGCAGTGTTTCCTCTAGCGGGAGTTACGAGCAGTACTTC; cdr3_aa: CSVSSSGSYEQYF
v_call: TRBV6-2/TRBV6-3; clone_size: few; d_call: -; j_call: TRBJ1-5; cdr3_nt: TGTGCCAGCAGTTGGGACACCTCCTTGGGAGATCAGCCCCAGCATTTT; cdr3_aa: CASSWDTSLGDQPQHF
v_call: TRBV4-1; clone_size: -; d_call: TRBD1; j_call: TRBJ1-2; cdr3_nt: TGCGCCAGCAGCGAAATTACCGGGACAGGGATAAATGGCTACACCTTC; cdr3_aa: CASSEITGTGINGYTF
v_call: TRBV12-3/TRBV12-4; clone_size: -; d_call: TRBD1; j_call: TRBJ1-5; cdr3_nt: TGTGCCAGCAGTCCGTCGCGGGGGACAGGTGTAAATCAGCCCCAGCATTTT; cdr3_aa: CASSPSRGTGVNQPQHF